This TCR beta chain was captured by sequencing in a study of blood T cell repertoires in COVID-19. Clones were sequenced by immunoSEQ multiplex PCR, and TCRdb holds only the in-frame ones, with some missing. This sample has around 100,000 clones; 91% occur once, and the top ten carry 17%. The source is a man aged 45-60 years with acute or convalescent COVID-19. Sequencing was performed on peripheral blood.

The CDR3 region is CASSLIKAMNTEAFF. DNA for the CDR3: TGTGCCAGCAGCTTGATTAAAGCGATGAACACTGAAGCTTTCTTT. The rearrangement links TRBV27 to TRBJ1-1; D is uncertain. CDR3 length: 15 residues. CDR1 is MNHEY and CDR2 is SMNVEV in the germline V gene (reference sequence). V lost 6 bases to trimming and J lost 0 bases, with 14 bases between them.